This T cell receptor (beta chain) emerged from a study of blood T cell repertoires in COVID-19. Study context: Spain, Italy and the United States supplied samples that represented acute and convalescent COVID-19. In each case, the material was cDNA or gDNA derived from T cells, B-cell-depleted T cells, or PBMCs.

Authors' analysis steps: Amplification of reference gene primers provided the estimated nucleated cell counts. Clones were sequenced by immunoSEQ multiplex PCR, and TCRdb holds only the in-frame ones, with some missing. V and J calls and clone size are those listed in that table; D and trimming were worked out from the DNA. The sample includes 150,000 to 200,000 clones, just over 85% of them seen just once. The germline V and J ends were trimmed by 0 bases and 5 bases, with 13 bases remaining between them. The CDR3 is made up of 15 amino acids. Germline loops: CDR1 LGHNA, CDR2 YSLEER. V and J are TRBV4-3 and TRBJ1-1, with D tentatively TRBD1 (5 bases). The source of this sequence is a man in his forties or fifties with active or convalescent COVID-19. Material: peripheral blood. The chain's CDR3 is CASSQDLQGKTEAFF. The CDR3 coding sequence is TGCGCCAGCAGCCAAGATCTGCAGGGTAAGACTGAAGCTTTCTTT.